This T cell receptor beta chain was sequenced for a study of human T cells and chemical hapten exposure. Regarding time point: pre-sensitization, week 0. Noted treatment: therapeutic diphenylcyclopropenone sensitization with weekly scalp DPC. In the study's own analysis: Sampled TCR counts reached a median of roughly 90,000 per sample, with values ranging from 23,224 to 690,600. TCRdb re-analysed the RACE reads in MiXCR, keeping a single row per CDR3 protein. The V and J calls were determined by TCRdb, not by the authors. The sample contains about 74,000 distinct CDR3 sequences, roughly 15% of which appear only once. General study points: The study found that DPC sensitization did not change TCRs above 1 in 1000 frequency.

Concerning this clonotype itself: What it binds is not known.

V lost 2 bases to trimming and J lost 0 bases, with 5 bases between them. Germline CDR1 MNHEY, CDR2 SMNVEV (reference sequence). The CDR3 has 14 amino acids. The sample was whole blood, taken in connection with sensitization to the hapten diphenylcyclopropenone (DPC). The TCR sequence derives from a woman in her fifties or sixties with alopecia areata. Some clones in this sample may be carry-over from other donors' samples. The rearrangement links TRBV27 to TRBJ1-3, with D unresolved. CDR3 in amino acids: CASSLDFSGNTIYF. CDR3 sequence (DNA): TGTGCCAGCAGTTTAGACTTCTCTGGAAACACCATATATTTT.